The 27 T cell receptor beta chains below come from one sample, sequenced in a study of CD8+ T cells in alopecia areata. Treatment indicated: oral pan-JAK inhibitor, 5-10 mg twice daily. Extraction and reverse transcription of RNA yielded cDNA as the sequencing template. Profiled with immunoSEQ multiplex PCR; TCRdb holds only in-frame clones, not every one. The data show roughly 230,000 clones, less than 50% seen once. The sequencing used CD4+ T cells sorted from blood, collected at approximately week 39, from a patient treated with tofacitinib. The receptors derive from a human donor with alopecia areata.

V is TRBV7-2 and J is TRBJ2-3, with D possibly TRBD1 on 5 matching bases. The V gene lost 6 bases and the J gene lost 2 bases, with 12 bases spanning the gap. The germline V gene has CDR1 SGHTA and CDR2 FQGNSA. The CDR3 is 14 residues long. In DNA form, the CDR3 reads TGTGCCAGCAGTGCCAGGGCGTTCACAGATACGCAGTATTTT. It specifies CASSARAFTDTQYF.

The rearrangement uses TRBV18 and TRBJ1-1; weak D call: TRBD1 (5 bases). This CDR3 spans 13 amino acids. The germline CDR1 and CDR2 sequences are KGHSH and LQKENI. V lost 4 bases, J lost 5 bases, and 11 bases lay in between. Here the CDR3 DNA reads TGTGCCAGCTCACGCGACAGATCGACTGAAGCTTTCTTT. It translates to CASSRDRSTEAFF.

This sequence joins TRBV30 and TRBJ1-2; TRBD1 aligns across 10 bases. Germline-derived CDR1 and CDR2 are GTSNPN and SVGIG (reference sequence). The CDR3 has 13 amino acids. V trimming: 2 bases; J trimming: 7 bases; junction bases outside the gene matches: 4. The CDR3 region is CAWSSTGGGGYTF. The CDR3 DNA is TGTGCCTGGAGTTCGACAGGGGGCGGTGGCTACACCTTC.

This chain joins TRBV11-1 and TRBJ2-5; 9 nucleotides line up with TRBD2. The CDR3 spans 16 residues. Germline V gives CDR1 SGHAT, CDR2 FQDESV (reference sequence). The trim removed 3 bases at V and 5 bases at J, leaving 10 bases unmatched. The CDR3 reads CASSLGNSGSRETQYF. In DNA, the CDR3 is TGTGCCAGCAGCTTGGGGAATAGCGGGAGTCGTGAGACCCAGTACTTC.

The V call is TRBV27, the J call TRBJ2-7, with D uncertain. V lost 3 bases and J 2 bases, leaving 14 bases between the germline ends. Looked up from germline, CDR1 is MNHEY and CDR2 is SMNVEV (reference sequence). This CDR3 contains 15 residues. The CDR3, as DNA: TGTGCCAGCAGTTTTAAGGCCAGGCCCCCCTACGAGCAGTACTTC. It codes for CASSFKARPPYEQYF.

This clone was picked up a small number of times. This chain joins TRBV28 and TRBJ2-1, with TRBD2 matching 8 bases. Losses at the gene ends were 2 bases for V and 0 bases for J; bases not matched to a gene: 3. The CDR3 is 16 amino acids. Germline-derived CDR1 and CDR2 are MDHEN and SYDVKM. CDR3 sequence reads: CASSLRSGGSYNEQFF. CDR3 nucleotide sequence: TGTGCCAGCAGTTTAAGGAGCGGGGGCTCCTACAATGAGCAGTTCTTC.

A few counts support this clone. V and J are TRBV10-3 and TRBJ1-5; D is undetermined. Germline CDR1 ENHRY, CDR2 SYGVKD. The CDR3 length is 16 residues. Trimming took off 5 bases at V and 6 bases at J, with 20 bases between the two ends. CDR3 DNA sequence: TGTGCCATCAGTAACGACCGGATAGGGTTCGGTCAGCCCCAGCATTTT. Its translation: CAISNDRIGFGQPQHF.

This chain uses TRBV6-5 with TRBJ2-4; unclear D gene. Germline assignment: CDR1 MNHEY and CDR2 SVGAGI. CDR3 length: 13 amino acids. V was clipped by 7 bases and J by 3 bases, with 10 bases between them. CDR3 DNA: TGTGCCAGCAAGGCGGCAAACAAAAACATTCAGTACTTC. It encodes CASKAANKNIQYF.

This clone came up once. This chain joins TRBV6-1 and TRBJ1-5; D is possibly TRBD1 (6 bases). Trimming cost V 8 bases and J 0 bases, with 14 bases left between them. The CDR3 has 15 amino acids. Germline V lookup: CDR1 MNHNS, CDR2 SASEGT. The DNA for the CDR3 is TGTGCCAGCGGGAGGACAGAATTTAGCAATCAGCCCCAGCATTTT. Protein: CASGRTEFSNQPQHF.

This rearrangement joins TRBV27 to TRBJ2-7; 9 bases line up with TRBD2. Germline CDR1 and CDR2: MNHEY and SMNVEV (reference sequence). With 5 bases clipped from V and 0 bases from J, the junction kept 14 bases outside the gene matches. This CDR3 spans 18 amino acids. CDR3: CASSPQSSSGVLSYEQYF. In nucleotides, the CDR3 is TGTGCCAGCAGTCCCCAATCCTCTAGCGGGGTCCTCTCCTACGAGCAGTACTTC.

The chain carries TRBV15 and TRBJ2-3; D is uncertain. Trimming took off 5 bases at V and 0 bases at J, with 9 bases between the two ends. Looked up from germline, CDR1 is LNHNV and CDR2 is YYDKDF (reference sequence). The CDR3 is made up of 14 amino acids. CDR3 in DNA: TGTGCCACCAGCCCAAACGGAAGCACAGATACGCAGTATTTT. Protein: CATSPNGSTDTQYF.

The gene calls are TRBV30 and TRBJ2-7, with unresolved D. Germline assignment: CDR1 GTSNPN and CDR2 SVGIG (reference sequence). V lost 8 bases and J 6 bases, leaving 17 bases between the germline ends. There are 12 residues in the CDR3. The CDR3 region has the DNA TGTGCCGTCGTGGGTCCCTCGGGCGAGCAGTACTTC. Encoded protein: CAVVGPSGEQYF.

This clone was counted only a few times. The J gene is TRBJ2-1, the V gene TRBV7-9, with TRBD2 matching 13 bases. CDR1 is SEHNR and CDR2 is FQNEAQ in the germline V gene (reference sequence). V shed 3 bases and J 11 bases; nucleotides not matched to a gene: 4. This CDR3 comprises 14 residues. CDR3 coding DNA: TGTGCCAGCAGCTTCGGACTAGCGGGAGTGCAGCAGTTCTTC. This codes for CASSFGLAGVQQFF.

The chain employs TRBV27 and TRBJ2-3; D ambiguous. Trimming stripped 2 bases from V and 9 bases from J, with 9 bases between. The CDR3 has 12 residues. Germline V lookup: CDR1 MNHEY, CDR2 SMNVEV (reference sequence). The CDR3 loop reads CASSLGLGTQYF. The DNA of the CDR3 is TGTGCCAGCAGTTTAGGTCTTGGCACGCAGTATTTT.

The chain joins TRBV7-3 to TRBJ2-7, with a weak D call TRBD1 (6 bases). The germline CDR1 and CDR2 sequences are SGHTA and FQGTGA. Trimming removed 5 bases at V and 5 bases at J, with 16 bases between. The CDR3 runs to 14 residues. The CDR3 nucleotides read TGTGCCAGCAGCCGAGACAGGTTTGAGGACGAGCAGTACTTC. Translated, it gives CASSRDRFEDEQYF. Using reference TRBV7-3 and TRBJ2-7 for the parts outside the CDR3, the full variable domain is GAGVSQTPSNKVTEKGKYVELRCDPISGHTALYWYRQSLGQGPEFLIYFQGTGAADDSGLPNDRFFAVRPEGSVSTLKIQRTERGDSAVYLCASSRDRFEDEQYFGPGTRLTVT.

The chain links TRBV4-3 to TRBJ2-3; either TRBD1 or TRBD2 may supply D (5 bases each). Trimming took off 0 bases at V and 0 bases at J, with 7 bases between the two ends. Per germline, CDR1 LGHNA and CDR2 YSLEER. This CDR3 contains 15 residues. The CDR3, as DNA: TGCGCCAGCAGCCAAGACGAGGGGAGCACAGATACGCAGTATTTT. This encodes CASSQDEGSTDTQYF.

The V call is TRBV9, the J call TRBJ2-7, with D uncertain. Trimming removed 4 bases at V and 7 bases at J, with 9 bases between. The germline gives CDR1 SGDLS, CDR2 YYNGEE. The CDR3 loop spans 11 amino acids. CDR3 residues: CASSFPREQYF. CDR3 coding DNA: TGTGCCAGCAGCTTCCCTAGGGAGCAGTACTTC.

This clone came up a few times. The V gene is TRBV2, the J gene TRBJ2-3; 8 bases agree with TRBD2. The CDR3 runs 13 residues. V lost 6 bases and J lost 7; bases outside the gene matches: 6. The germline V gene encodes CDR1 SNHLY and CDR2 FYNNEI. The DNA for the CDR3 is TGTGCCAGCAGGGGAAGCGGGAGCCATACGCAGTATTTT. It specifies CASRGSGSHTQYF.

V gene TRBV6-5 combines with J gene TRBJ2-3, with 7 bases matching TRBD2. Germline CDR1 is MNHEY and CDR2 is SVGAGI. This CDR3 is built from 13 residues. The CDR3 sequence: CATWGRAGNTQYF. The CDR3 nucleotides are TGTGCGACGTGGGGGAGGGCCGGGAATACGCAGTATTTT.

In this sample, this clone turned up a few times. The chain links TRBV30 to TRBJ1-5; no firm D call. CDR3 length: 14 amino acids. Trimming removed 5 bases at V and 2 bases at J, with 13 bases between. Looked up from germline, CDR1 is GTSNPN and CDR2 is SVGIG (reference sequence). Here the CDR3 reads CAWSESLGNQPQHF. CDR3 DNA sequence: TGTGCCTGGTCTGAATCCTTAGGCAATCAGCCCCAGCATTTT.

The gene calls are TRBV4-2 and TRBJ2-2, with D maybe TRBD1 (6 bases). This CDR3 comprises 14 residues. With 3 bases removed from V and 2 bases from J, the gap between germline ends came to 7 bases. In germline, CDR1 is LGHNA, CDR2 YNFKEQ. The DNA for the CDR3 is TGTGCCAGCAGCCAGGACAGTAACACCGGGGAGCTGTTTTTT. Amino acids: CASSQDSNTGELFF.

Turning to this clone: Other DNA sequences in this specimen translate into the identical CDR3. The V gene is TRBV29-1, the J gene TRBJ2-5; 8 nucleotides agree with TRBD1. With V trimmed by 3 bases and J by 1 base, 7 bases remained unmatched. Looked up from germline, CDR1 is SQVTM and CDR2 is ANQGSEA. This CDR3 is 15 amino acids long. The CDR3 bases are TGCAGCGTTGAGCTTCAGGGGGCTGGCCAAGAGACCCAGTACTTC. Translating it yields CSVELQGAGQETQYF.

The V gene is TRBV13, the J gene TRBJ1-5; D call uncertain. Germline V lookup: CDR1 PRHDT, CDR2 FYEKMQ (reference sequence). Trimming stripped 0 bases from V and 7 bases from J, with 10 bases between. This CDR3 spans 14 amino acids. The CDR3 coding sequence is TGTGCCAGCAGCTTAGGTGCGGTTTGGCAGCCCCAGCATTTT. It yields the protein CASSLGAVWQPQHF.

The chain couples TRBV6-6 to TRBJ2-5, with D unresolved. Germline CDR1 and CDR2: MNHNY and SVGAGI (reference sequence). V gave up 4 bases and J gave up 5 bases, with 14 bases separating them. The CDR3 runs to 14 residues. In DNA form, the CDR3 reads TGTGCCAGCAGTTTTTCCCGGACCTCCGAGACCCAGTACTTC. Protein sequence: CASSFSRTSETQYF.

This clone was seen a handful of times. This chain uses TRBV19 with TRBJ1-2; TRBD1 might be the D (5 bases). From germline, CDR1 is LNHDA and CDR2 SQIVND (reference sequence). V was cut by 3 bases and J by 6 bases, with 17 bases left in between. The CDR3 sequence is 15 residues long. The CDR3 reads CASSIQGMQVDGYTF. For the CDR3, the DNA is TGTGCCAGTAGTATCCAGGGAATGCAGGTGGATGGCTACACCTTC.

The rearrangement uses TRBV2 and TRBJ1-4; 8 bases map to TRBD1. V lost 3 bases to trimming and J lost 8 bases; unmatched junction nucleotides: 5. Germline values: CDR1 SNHLY, CDR2 FYNNEI. The CDR3 consists of 14 residues. The CDR3 nucleotides are TGTGCCAGCAGTGACGACAGGGGTAGGGAAAAACTGTTTTTT. This encodes CASSDDRGREKLFF.

The chain links TRBV6-5 to TRBJ2-7, with 9 bases fitting TRBD2. This CDR3 has 15 amino acids. Germline assignment: CDR1 MNHEY and CDR2 SVGAGI. Losses at the gene ends were 6 bases for V and 0 bases for J; bases not matched to a gene: 6. For the CDR3, the DNA is TGTGCCAGCAGGATCCTAGCGGGGAGCTCCTACGAGCAGTACTTC. Protein product: CASRILAGSSYEQYF.